This TCR beta chain was recovered during a study of spatial heterogeneity in lung cancer. Looking at the study overall: Alpha-chain detections were consistently fewer than beta-chain detections among the sequences. Matched bulk RNA-seq provided a T cell module score, and TCR transcript counts in tumor regions correlated strongly with it.

As to time point: sample taken at primary tumor resection. Without sorting, whole RNA was sequenced from tumor, nontumor lung or frozen PBMC. Germline CDR1 and CDR2: SGHTA and FQGNSA. The CDR3 totals 14 residues. Trimming took 5 bases from V and 5 from J, leaving 13 bases between them. A unique molecular identifier was attached to every TCR cDNA molecule. TCRdb independently ran MiXCR on the 5' RACE reads; one entry per CDR3 protein. The repertoire holds around 9,700 distinct CDR3 sequences, with roughly 8% as singletons. Study observations and caveats: One measure, the expanded intratumoral alpha and beta TCR count, tracked tumor mutation counts.

This clonotype has just a few counts. Its antigen remains unknown. This beta chain slipped into a library made for alpha chains as a stray read, so its size is not meaningful. Sequences were derived from lung tumor tissue, sampled at surgery. This clonotype was sampled from a female donor with early-stage non-small cell lung cancer. This sequence joins TRBV7-2 and TRBJ1-5; D may be TRBD1 (5 bases). In DNA, the CDR3 is TGTGCCAGCAGCCCCCAGGGCGGGGATCAGCCCCAGCATTTT. This gives the protein CASSPQGGDQPQHF.